This TCR beta chain was recorded in a study of blood T cell repertoires in COVID-19. For the study at large: The samples span acute and convalescent COVID-19 from the United States, Italy and Spain.

Germline values: CDR1 SGHNT, CDR2 YYREEE (reference sequence). V dropped 5 bases and J dropped 10; count of bases not matched to a gene: 11. This CDR3 is 15 amino acids long. The assay was immunoSEQ multiplex PCR, and TCRdb's table has in-frame clones only and misses some. Of 250,000 to 300,000 clones listed, around 78% were seen once; the top ten hold around 4.5%. The source material was peripheral blood. The receptor comes from a man in his fifties or sixties who had recovered from COVID-19. The chain carries TRBV5-4 and TRBJ1-6; 8 nucleotides line up with TRBD1. CDR3 coding DNA: TGTGCCAGCAGACCCGGACAGGGCCCCATGTCACCCCTCCACTTT. This translates into CASRPGQGPMSPLHF.